Included here is one T cell receptor (beta chain) sequence, with context. The repertoire was sequenced with immunoSEQ multiplex PCR; TCRdb's copy has only in-frame clones and lacks some. The sample consists of 55,000 to 75,000 clones, more than 75% of them appearing once. This entry belongs to a study of blood T cell repertoires in COVID-19. The V gene lost 4 bases and the J gene lost 5 bases, with 14 bases spanning the gap. CDR3 length equals 14 residues. Germline loops: CDR1 MNHNY, CDR2 SVGAGI (reference sequence). The chain links TRBV6-6 to TRBJ1-2; a weak D match, TRBD1 (5 bases). This receptor was obtained from a human donor in a cohort sampled during active COVID-19. Sequenced material: peripheral blood. The CDR3 sequence is CASSSFDRTYGYTF. As DNA, the CDR3 is TGTGCCAGCAGTTCCTTCGACAGAACTTATGGCTACACCTTC.